This TCR beta chain originates from a study of CD8+ T cells in alopecia areata. Stated treatment: oral pan-JAK inhibitor, 5-10 mg twice daily. The authors extracted RNA and reverse transcribed it into cDNA as the sequencing template. The table came from immunoSEQ multiplex PCR; TCRdb's copy has only in-frame clones and leaves some out. Counted here are roughly 210,000 clones, 40% to 55% occurring once; the ten biggest clones make up roughly 2.8%. The V gene lost 4 bases and the J gene lost 8 bases, with 14 bases spanning the gap. This CDR3 has 12 amino acids. CDR1 and CDR2 (germline): GTSNPN, SVGIG (reference sequence).

Sequenced here: CD4+ T cells sorted from blood, sampled at approximately week 37, from a patient treated with tofacitinib. The origin of this receptor is a human donor with alopecia areata. The chain carries TRBV30 and TRBJ1-2; D is perhaps TRBD1 (6 bases). DNA of the CDR3: TGTGCCTGGAAACAGGGTTGGGAGGGCTACACCTTC. This gives the protein CAWKQGWEGYTF.